These T cell receptor beta chains were read from a single sample in a study of blood T cell repertoires in COVID-19. Clones were read by immunoSEQ multiplex PCR, and TCRdb kept only the in-frame ones, dropping some. This table has 23,000 or so clones, approximately 91% appearing once. The sequenced sample consisted of peripheral blood. The receptors derive from a woman aged 70-85 years with active COVID-19. CDR3s include the opening cysteine and the closing phenylalanine or tryptophan. Each record gives: J gene, V gene, CDR3 protein.

TRBJ2-7	TRBV5-6	CASSFGTGVYEQYF
TRBJ2-2	TRBV24-1	CATSDPNRPIGELFF
TRBJ2-5	TRBV28	CASSLPLAFQETQYF
TRBJ1-2	TRBV5-1	CASSLDVGGYTF
TRBJ1-1	TRBV6-2/TRBV6-3	CASSYSLTGITAFF
TRBJ1-5	TRBV2	CASSEQGLSNQPQHF
TRBJ2-2	TRBV19	CASRRIGTGVLSGELFF
TRBJ1-2	TRBV15	CATSAGRKYGYTF
TRBJ1-3	TRBV5-4	CASSQGQAGNTIYF
TRBJ2-2	TRBV19	CASSFLTGELFF
TRBJ2-2	TRBV27	CASSLFSRENTGELFF
TRBJ1-1	TRBV11-2	CASSPQGWATEAFF
TRBJ2-1	TRBV28	CASAVGQGRNEQFF
TRBJ2-7	TRBV21-1	CASSKALGRGHEQYF